The sequence of this T cell receptor (beta chain) was determined in a study of shared clonotypes between healthy human individuals. CDR3 length: 15 amino acids. CDR1 is SGHRS and CDR2 is YFSETQ in the germline V gene. V was shortened by 3 bases and J by 5 bases, with 17 bases between the two germline ends. Sequencing was performed with immunoSEQ multiplex PCR; in TCRdb, only in-frame clones are kept and a portion is missing. Among about 1 million clones listed, 60% to 80% were seen once. In the CD4+ fraction, cells were divided into CD45RA+ naive and CD45RA-negative memory subsets. The clonotype was recovered from a man between 18 and 29 years old in good health. The V and J genes are TRBV5-1 and TRBJ2-5, with D perhaps given as TRBD1 or TRBD2 (5 bases each). The sequenced sample consisted of memory CD4+ T cells sorted from blood. Subset described: CD45RA-negative fraction. The CDR3 here is CASSYTSSGWETQYF. The CDR3 bases are TGCGCCAGCAGCTATACTAGTTCAGGGTGGGAGACCCAGTACTTC.